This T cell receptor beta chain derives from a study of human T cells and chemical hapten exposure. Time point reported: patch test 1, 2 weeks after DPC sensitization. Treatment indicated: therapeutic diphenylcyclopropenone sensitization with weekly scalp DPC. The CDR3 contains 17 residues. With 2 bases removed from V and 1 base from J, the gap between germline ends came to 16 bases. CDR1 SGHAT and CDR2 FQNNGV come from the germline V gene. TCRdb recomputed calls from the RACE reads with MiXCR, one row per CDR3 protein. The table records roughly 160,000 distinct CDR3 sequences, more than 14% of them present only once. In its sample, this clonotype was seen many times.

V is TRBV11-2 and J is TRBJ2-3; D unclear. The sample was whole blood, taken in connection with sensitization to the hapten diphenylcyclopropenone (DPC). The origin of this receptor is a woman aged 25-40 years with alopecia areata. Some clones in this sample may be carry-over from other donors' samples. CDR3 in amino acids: CASSLLWTPRGTDTQYF. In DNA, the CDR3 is TGTGCCAGCAGCTTACTGTGGACCCCAAGGGGCACAGATACGCAGTATTTT.